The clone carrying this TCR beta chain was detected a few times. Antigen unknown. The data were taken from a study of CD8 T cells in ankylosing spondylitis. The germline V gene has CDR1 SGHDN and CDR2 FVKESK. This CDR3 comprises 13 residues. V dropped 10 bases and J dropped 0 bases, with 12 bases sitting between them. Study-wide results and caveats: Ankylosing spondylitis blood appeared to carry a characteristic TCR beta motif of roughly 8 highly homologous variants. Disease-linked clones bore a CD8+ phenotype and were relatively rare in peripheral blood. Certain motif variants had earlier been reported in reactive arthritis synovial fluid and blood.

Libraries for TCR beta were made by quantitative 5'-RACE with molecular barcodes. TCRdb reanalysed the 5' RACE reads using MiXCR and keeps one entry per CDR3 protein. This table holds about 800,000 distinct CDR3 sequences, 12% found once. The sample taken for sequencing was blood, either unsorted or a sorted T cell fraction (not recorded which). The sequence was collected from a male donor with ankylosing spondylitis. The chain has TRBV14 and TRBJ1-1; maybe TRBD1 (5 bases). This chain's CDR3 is CATSDKMNTEAFF. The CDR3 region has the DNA TGTGCCACTTCGGACAAAATGAACACTGAAGCTTTCTTT.